The 28 T cell receptor beta chains below all came from one sample that was sequenced in a study of T-cell memory formation after mild COVID-19. TCRdb fed the 5' RACE reads into MiXCR, producing one record per CDR3 protein. The data contain about half a million distinct CDR3 sequences, around a sixth of them singletons. Sequenced: PBMCs or a T cell subset sorted from them (not recorded which). These receptors all stem from an adult woman who had mild COVID-19 (a few samples of this study predate the infection). Cell type and time point are not known.

The table lists this clonotype with many counts. J is TRBJ2-7 and V is TRBV4-1; either TRBD1 or TRBD2 may supply D (7 bases each). The CDR3 is 16 amino acids. The V gene's germline CDR1 is MGHRA and CDR2 YSYEKL. With 3 bases removed from V and 5 bases from J, the gap between germline ends came to 20 bases. CDR3: CASSHALGEGAHEQYF. The CDR3 DNA reads TGCGCCAGCAGCCACGCACTTGGGGAGGGGGCCCACGAGCAGTACTTC.

The chain combines TRBV6-5 with TRBJ2-7; 8 bases map to TRBD2. CDR3 size: 15 residues. Germline-derived CDR1 and CDR2 are MNHEY and SVGAGI. The junction had 8 bases not matched to a gene; V was cut back by 5 bases and J by 2 bases. The CDR3: CASSRDRGGAYEQYF. In nucleotides, the CDR3 is TGTGCCAGCAGTCGGGACCGGGGGGGGGCCTACGAGCAGTACTTC.

In this sample, this clonotype turned up many times. The chain combines TRBV5-1 with TRBJ1-2, with TRBD1 matching over 7 bases. Losses at the gene ends were 3 bases for V and 4 bases for J; bases not matched to a gene: 3. The CDR3 extends over 13 amino acids. Per the germline V gene, CDR1 is SGHRS and CDR2 is YFSETQ. CDR3 sequence reads: CASSSTGIYGYTF. CDR3 DNA sequence: TGCGCCAGCAGCTCGACAGGGATCTATGGCTACACCTTC.

V and J are TRBV9 and TRBJ2-5, with D tentatively TRBD2 (7 bases). The germline gives CDR1 SGDLS, CDR2 YYNGEE. V gave up 0 bases and J gave up 3 bases, with 15 bases separating them. This CDR3 is 16 amino acids long. The CDR3 coding sequence is TGTGCCAGCAGCGTAGCTGGGGGGGGCTTAAAAGAGACCCAGTACTTC. Amino acid sequence: CASSVAGGGLKETQYF.

The V and J genes are TRBV4-2 and TRBJ2-2; 9 nucleotides match TRBD1. Looked up from germline, CDR1 is LGHNA and CDR2 is YNFKEQ. The CDR3 is made up of 16 amino acids. V shed 1 base and J 5 bases; nucleotides not matched to a gene: 5. DNA for the CDR3: TGTGCCAGCAGCCAAGGCAGGACAGGGGATACCGGGGAGCTGTTTTTT. Translation: CASSQGRTGDTGELFF.

This clonotype was found a few times. The V and J genes are TRBV5-1 and TRBJ2-1; D uncertain. The germline CDR1 and CDR2 sequences are SGHRS and YFSETQ. Trimming stripped 2 bases from V and 0 bases from J, with 9 bases between. The CDR3 runs 15 residues. The CDR3 region is CASSLDQASYNEQFF. The CDR3 coding sequence is TGCGCCAGCAGCTTAGATCAGGCCTCCTACAATGAGCAGTTCTTC.

This chain joins TRBV25-1 and TRBJ1-4; D uncertain. CDR1 and CDR2 from the germline V gene are MGHDK and SYGVNS. This CDR3 has 11 amino acids. V shed 6 bases and J shed 8 bases, with 7 bases lying between them. The CDR3 sequence is CASSLAEKLFF. Written as DNA, the CDR3 is TGTGCCAGCAGCCTTGCCGAAAAACTGTTTTTT.

This clonotype was counted a few times. The chain uses TRBV6-6 and TRBJ1-1; no clear D gene. Germline V gives CDR1 MNHNY, CDR2 SVGAGI (reference sequence). The V and J ends lost 5 bases and 5 bases respectively, with 9 bases between them. This CDR3 comprises 12 residues. CDR3 nucleotide sequence: TGTGCCAGCAGTAATTTGGGGACTGAAGCTTTCTTT. Encoded protein: CASSNLGTEAFF.

The chain couples TRBV29-1 to TRBJ2-3; 11 nucleotides line up with TRBD2. The V segment lost 0 bases and the J segment 0 bases; nucleotides outside the gene matches: 8. The CDR3 covers 18 residues. Germline V gene sequence: CDR1 SQVTM, CDR2 ANQGSEA. The CDR3 DNA reads TGCAGCGTTGAAGAGGGGACTAGCGGCGATTCTAGCACAGATACGCAGTATTTT. Translation: CSVEEGTSGDSSTDTQYF.

This clonotype has only a few counts. This chain links TRBV2 with TRBJ1-1; a possible D gene is TRBD1 (5 bases). With 2 bases removed from V and 2 bases from J, the gap between germline ends came to 15 bases. Germline CDR1 reads SNHLY; CDR2 reads FYNNEI. The CDR3 is 16 residues long. The CDR3 coding sequence is TGTGCCAGCAGTGAAAGAAGACAGAATTATAACACTGAAGCTTTCTTT. Amino acids: CASSERRQNYNTEAFF. Using reference TRBV2 and TRBJ1-1 for the parts outside the CDR3, the full variable domain is EPEVTQTPSHQVTQMGQEVILRCVPISNHLYFYWYRQILGQKVEFLVSFYNNEISEKSEIFDDQFSVERPDGSNFTLKIRSTKLEDSAMYFCASSERRQNYNTEAFFGQGTRLTVV.

CDR3 residues: CASSLDIGSAGMFGYTF. The DNA for the CDR3 is TGCGCCAGCAGCTTGGATATTGGCTCGGCCGGGATGTTCGGCTACACCTTC. The J gene is TRBJ1-2, the V gene TRBV5-1; no reliable D call. The germline CDR1 and CDR2 sequences are SGHRS and YFSETQ. With 0 bases removed from V and 8 bases from J, the gap between germline ends came to 23 bases. The CDR3 length is 17 residues.

This clonotype was recorded only once. The V call is TRBV6-6, the J call TRBJ2-7; 10 nucleotides match TRBD2. Germline values: CDR1 MNHNY, CDR2 SVGAGI (reference sequence). The CDR3 is made up of 14 amino acids. V dropped 5 bases and J dropped 7; count of bases not matched to a gene: 8. The CDR3 is CASSNLAGAGEQYF. DNA for the CDR3: TGTGCCAGCAGTAACCTAGCGGGGGCGGGGGAGCAGTACTTC.

This clonotype has more than one count but fewer than ten. The gene calls are TRBV5-5 and TRBJ2-5, with 9 bases matching TRBD2. J gave up 3 bases and V 4 bases, and 28 bases lay outside the gene matches. This CDR3 comprises 22 residues. Germline CDR1 SGHKS, CDR2 YYEKEE (reference sequence). The CDR3: CASSPRPWRGGQSDPSKETQYF. The CDR3 coding sequence is TGTGCCAGCAGCCCGAGGCCATGGCGGGGGGGCCAGTCCGACCCCTCCAAAGAGACCCAGTACTTC.

The rearrangement links TRBV27 to TRBJ1-1; a possible D gene is TRBD1 (5 bases). CDR3 size: 16 residues. The germline V and J ends were trimmed by 8 bases and 2 bases, with 21 bases remaining between them. Germline assignment: CDR1 MNHEY and CDR2 SMNVEV (reference sequence). The CDR3 DNA follows: TGTGCCAGCTCTGCAACCGTCGGGGCAGGCAACACTGAAGCTTTCTTT. Translating gives CASSATVGAGNTEAFF.

This clonotype was picked up a small number of times. In DNA, the CDR3 is TGCAGCGCCTGGACAGGAACGAACACCGGGGAGCTGTTTTTT. This codes for CSAWTGTNTGELFF. The V and J genes are TRBV29-1 and TRBJ2-2, with 7 nucleotides matching TRBD1. J was trimmed by 0 bases and V by 7 bases; bases with no gene match: 5. The V gene's germline CDR1 is SQVTM and CDR2 ANQGSEA. This CDR3 region has 14 residues.

This sequence joins TRBV12-3 or TRBV12-4 and TRBJ2-1; 10 nucleotides match TRBD2. V shed 5 bases and J 2 bases; nucleotides not matched to a gene: 18. The CDR3 sequence is 20 residues long. The CDR3 nucleotides read TGTGCCAGCAGTCTCTTTCTATTGGTTCTAGCGGGGGTAACCTACAATGAGCAGTTCTTC. This sequence encodes CASSLFLLVLAGVTYNEQFF.

This clonotype was detected a few times. The chain recombines TRBV7-7 with TRBJ2-2; D possibly corresponds to TRBD2 (6 bases). Looked up from germline, CDR1 is SSHAT and CDR2 is FNYEAQ (reference sequence). The CDR3 runs 15 residues. Trimming left V 5 bases short and J 4 bases short, with 14 bases between. In DNA form, the CDR3 reads TGTGCCAGCAGCCCACGGGAGCCGGTCACCGGGGAGCTGTTTTTT. Protein product: CASSPREPVTGELFF.

This clonotype was recorded a few times. The J gene is TRBJ2-3, the V gene TRBV9; 10 bases line up with TRBD2. Germline V lookup: CDR1 SGDLS, CDR2 YYNGEE. The CDR3 is 16 amino acids. After removal of 5 bases from V and 3 bases from J, the junction contained 9 bases not matched to a gene. The CDR3 sequence is CASSAAGTSVTDTQYF. CDR3 bases: TGTGCCAGCAGTGCGGCCGGGACTAGCGTAACAGATACGCAGTATTTT.

This clonotype was observed a few times. This chain connects TRBV6-5 to TRBJ2-7, with D tentatively TRBD1 (5 bases). This CDR3 has 13 residues. Trimming shortened V by 2 bases and J by 1 base, and 6 bases separated the two germline ends. Germline-derived CDR1 and CDR2 are MNHEY and SVGAGI. CDR3 in DNA: TGTGCCAGCAGTTACGGGGCTTCCTACGAGCAGTACTTC. This sequence encodes CASSYGASYEQYF.

The table lists this clonotype with a few counts. The chain carries TRBV7-9 and TRBJ2-7; perhaps TRBD2 as D (6 bases). Germline CDR1 and CDR2: SEHNR and FQNEAQ (reference sequence). CDR3 length: 15 amino acids. V lost 8 bases and J 3 bases, leaving 20 bases between the germline ends. DNA for the CDR3: TGTGCCAGCGTAGGAGTTCTGGGAGGAAACTACGAGCAGTACTTC. It encodes CASVGVLGGNYEQYF.

This clonotype was found a few times. This sequence joins TRBV10-3 and TRBJ2-7; tentative D call: TRBD2 (6 bases). Germline V gene lookup returns CDR1 ENHRY and CDR2 SYGVKD. The CDR3 runs to 13 residues. V lost 2 bases and J 4 bases, leaving 9 bases between the germline ends. CDR3 sequence (DNA): TGTGCCATCAGTGAGGGACTACCTTACGAGCAGTACTTC. Protein: CAISEGLPYEQYF.

The chain recombines TRBV4-1 with TRBJ2-2, with D possibly TRBD1 on 6 matching bases. V shed 1 base and J shed 3 bases, with 15 bases lying between them. The V gene's germline CDR1 is MGHRA and CDR2 YSYEKL. The CDR3 runs to 17 residues. The CDR3 protein is CASSQVAGVRDTGELFF. As DNA, the CDR3 is TGCGCCAGCAGCCAAGTAGCAGGGGTACGAGACACCGGGGAGCTGTTTTTT.

This clonotype was picked up a small number of times. The chain carries TRBV27 and TRBJ1-2; D gene uncertain. The CDR3 spans 15 residues. Deletions cut 6 bases from V and 8 bases from J, with 22 bases between. CDR1 is MNHEY, CDR2 SMNVEV, per germline (reference sequence). In DNA, the CDR3 is TGTGCCAGCAGCCCTGCCCGGGTTGCCCCGGGGGGCTACACCTTC. It codes for CASSPARVAPGGYTF.

This rearrangement joins TRBV4-1 to TRBJ2-7; TRBD1 matches at 10 bases. The trim removed 4 bases at V and 5 bases at J, leaving 5 bases unmatched. The CDR3 consists of 14 residues. Germline lookup yields CDR1 MGHRA and CDR2 YSYEKL. CDR3 loop: CASSLLGQGNEQYF. The CDR3, as DNA: TGCGCCAGCAGCCTCTTGGGACAGGGGAACGAGCAGTACTTC.

Here the CDR3 DNA reads TGTGCCAGCAGCGTCGGGACTACTAAAGAGACCCAGTACTTC. This translates into CASSVGTTKETQYF. This sequence joins TRBV7-2 and TRBJ2-5; TRBD2 matches 7 bases. The CDR3 covers 14 residues. After removal of 5 bases from V and 3 bases from J, the junction contained 6 bases not matched to a gene. Germline assignment: CDR1 SGHTA and CDR2 FQGNSA.

This clonotype has only a few counts. The chain links TRBV5-1 to TRBJ2-5; D is perhaps TRBD2 (6 bases). V was cut by 6 bases and J by 5 bases, with 14 bases left in between. The germline V gene encodes CDR1 SGHRS and CDR2 YFSETQ. The CDR3 length is 13 residues. CDR3 DNA: TGCGCCAGCAACGGGGGTTTAACTGAGACCCAGTACTTC. Its protein product is CASNGGLTETQYF. Filled out from reference TRBV5-1 and TRBJ2-5, the complete variable domain reads KAGVTQTPRYLIKTRGQQVTLSCSPISGHRSVSWYQQTPGQGLQFLFEYFSETQRNKGNFPGRFSGRQFSNSRSEMNVSTLELGDSALYLCASNGGLTETQYFGPGTRLLVL.

V and J are TRBV4-1 and TRBJ1-2; D unclear. Looked up from germline, CDR1 is MGHRA and CDR2 is YSYEKL. This CDR3 is 17 amino acids long. Trimming took off 4 bases at V and 5 bases at J, with 23 bases between the two ends. CDR3 coding DNA: TGCGCCAGCAGCCGATCGACGGGAGAATATCCCCCTTATGGCTACACCTTC. Amino acids: CASSRSTGEYPPYGYTF.

This rearrangement joins TRBV2 to TRBJ2-7; perhaps D is TRBD1 or TRBD2 (5 bases each). This CDR3 spans 12 amino acids. Trimming shortened V by 5 bases and J by 13 bases, and 18 bases separated the two germline ends. Germline V lookup: CDR1 SNHLY, CDR2 FYNNEI. The CDR3 here is CASSPQTVGNYF. In nucleotides, the CDR3 is TGTGCCAGCAGTCCCCAGACAGTCGGGAATTACTTC.